This TCR beta chain is drawn from a study of blood T cell repertoires in COVID-19. At the level of the study: There were acute and convalescent COVID-19 samples, and they came from the United States, Italy and Spain. PBMCs, B-cell-depleted T cells, or T cells were the source of the cDNA or gDNA that made up the material.

Per the germline V gene, CDR1 is MDHEN and CDR2 is SYDVKM. V lost 7 bases and J lost 6, with 15 bases in between. CDR3 length equals 14 residues. In the original workflow: Quantification of nucleated cells was approximated via reference gene primer amplification. Data came from immunoSEQ multiplex PCR; TCRdb stores just in-frame clones and leaves some out. V and J calls and clone size are copied from that table; D and trimming were computed from the DNA. The data show 150,000 to 200,000 clones, 79% seen once. The chain is built from TRBV28 and TRBJ2-2; weak D call: TRBD1 (5 bases). Sequencing was done on a sample of peripheral blood. The receptor was isolated from a man between 60 and 70 years old with active or convalescent COVID-19. CDR3 bases: TGTGCCAGCACCCTCCGGCAGGGTGCCGGGGAGCTGTTTTTT. Protein sequence: CASTLRQGAGELFF.